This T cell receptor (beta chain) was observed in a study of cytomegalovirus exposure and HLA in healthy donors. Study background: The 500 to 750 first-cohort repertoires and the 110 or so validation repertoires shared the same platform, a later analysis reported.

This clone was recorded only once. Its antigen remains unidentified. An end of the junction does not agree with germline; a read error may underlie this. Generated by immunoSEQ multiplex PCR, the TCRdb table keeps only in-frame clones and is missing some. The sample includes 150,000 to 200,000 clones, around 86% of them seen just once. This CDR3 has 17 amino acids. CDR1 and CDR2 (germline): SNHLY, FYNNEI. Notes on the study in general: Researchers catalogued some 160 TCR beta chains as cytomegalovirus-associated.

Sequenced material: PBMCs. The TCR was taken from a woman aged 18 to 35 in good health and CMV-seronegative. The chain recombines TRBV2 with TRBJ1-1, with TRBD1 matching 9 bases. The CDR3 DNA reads TGTGCCAGGAGTGAAACCGGGACAGGGACCCTGAACACTGAAGCTTTCTTT. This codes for CARSETGTGTLNTEAFF.